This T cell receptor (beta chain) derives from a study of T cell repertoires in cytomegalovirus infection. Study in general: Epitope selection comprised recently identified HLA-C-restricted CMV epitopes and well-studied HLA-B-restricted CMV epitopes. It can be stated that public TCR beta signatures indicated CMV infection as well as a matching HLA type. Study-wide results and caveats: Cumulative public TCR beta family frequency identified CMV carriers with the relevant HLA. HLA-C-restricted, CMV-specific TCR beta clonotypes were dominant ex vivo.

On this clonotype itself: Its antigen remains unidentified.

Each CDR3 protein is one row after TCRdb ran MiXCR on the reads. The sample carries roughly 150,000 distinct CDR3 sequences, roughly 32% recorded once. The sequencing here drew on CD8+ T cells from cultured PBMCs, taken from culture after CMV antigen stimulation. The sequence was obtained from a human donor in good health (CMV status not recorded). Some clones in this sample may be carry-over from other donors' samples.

CDR3 nucleotide sequence: TGTGCCAGCAGCTTCGGAGGCAGCGGGGCTGACAATGAGCAGTTCTTC. Its protein is CASSFGGSGADNEQFF. The rearrangement links TRBV7-9 to TRBJ2-1; TRBD2 matches at 7 bases. J gave up 5 bases and V 3 bases, and 10 bases lay outside the gene matches. The length of the CDR3 is 16 residues. CDR1 and CDR2 (germline): SEHNR, FQNEAQ (reference sequence).